Each of the 32 T cell receptor beta chains below was sequenced from the same sample in a study of Ad26.COV2.S vaccination and SARS-CoV-2 variants. This table comes from immunoSEQ multiplex PCR, and its TCRdb copy is limited to in-frame clones, with some not included. The table records about 400,000 clones, 83% of them present only once. Sample treatment: some 20 received Ad26.COV2.S at low or high dose, single or two shots; about 5 received placebo; per-sample allocation not given. Collection of samples fell on day 63 after the first vaccine or placebo injection. Sequencing used peripheral blood, obtained in a trial of Ad26.COV2.S vaccine versus placebo. Receptors were obtained from a person aged 18-60 years who received the Ad26.COV2.S COVID-19 vaccine or a placebo.

The CDR3 nucleotides are TGTGCCAGTAATCCAGGGGGGGCCTCCGTGCAGTTCTTC. It translates to CASNPGGASVQFF. V gene TRBV5-4 combines with J gene TRBJ2-1; possibly TRBD1 or TRBD2 for D (7 bases each). Germline CDR1 and CDR2: SGHNT and YYREEE (reference sequence). Trimming took off 8 bases at V and 12 bases at J, with 21 bases between the two ends. The CDR3 covers 13 residues.

This chain's CDR3 is CASSRSGATDTQYF. The DNA of the CDR3 is TGTGCCAGCAGTCGATCCGGGGCCACAGATACGCAGTATTTT. This chain uses TRBV3-1 (or the pseudogene TRBV3-2) with TRBJ2-3; perhaps D is TRBD1 or TRBD2 (5 bases each). The V end lost 6 bases, the J end lost 2 bases, and 12 bases lay between the germline ends. From germline, CDR1 is LGHDT and CDR2 YNNKEL (reference sequence). The length of the CDR3 is 14 residues.

The chain couples TRBV11-2 to TRBJ1-5; no definite D call. The CDR3 contains 13 residues. With 2 bases removed from V and 5 bases from J, the gap between germline ends came to 7 bases. Germline V lookup: CDR1 SGHAT, CDR2 FQNNGV. Here the CDR3 reads CASSLYGDQPQHF. The CDR3 bases are TGTGCCAGCAGCTTATATGGGGATCAGCCCCAGCATTTT.

Written as DNA, the CDR3 is TGTGCCTCGGGTGGACGGTTGAACACTGAAGCTTTCTTT. Translation: CASGGRLNTEAFF. The V and J genes are TRBV30 and TRBJ1-1; D is unclear. Per the germline V gene, CDR1 is GTSNPN and CDR2 is SVGIG (reference sequence). The V gene lost 7 bases and the J gene lost 0 bases, with 12 bases spanning the gap. CDR3 length: 13 residues.

The rearrangement links TRBV29-1 to TRBJ1-5; TRBD1 agrees at 7 bases. From germline, CDR1 is SQVTM and CDR2 ANQGSEA. After removal of 5 bases from V and 7 bases from J, the junction contained 8 bases not matched to a gene. The CDR3 runs 13 residues. The CDR3 is CSVSDRVAQPQHF. The CDR3 nucleotides read TGCAGCGTTAGTGACAGGGTGGCGCAGCCCCAGCATTTT.

This sequence joins TRBV5-4 and TRBJ1-2; weak D call: TRBD1 (5 bases). Germline V lookup: CDR1 SGHNT, CDR2 YYREEE (reference sequence). V was clipped by 1 base and J by 8 bases, with 15 bases between them. The CDR3 is 14 residues long. CDR3 DNA: TGTGCCAGCAGCTTGTACGGGGGATCGGTGGGCTACACCTTC. Protein: CASSLYGGSVGYTF. The complete variable domain, with remaining parts taken from reference TRBV5-4 and TRBJ1-2, reads ETGVTQSPTHLIKTRGQQVTLRCSSQSGHNTVSWYQQALGQGPQFIFQYYREEENGRGNFPPRFSGLQFPNYSSELNVNALELDDSALYLCASSLYGGSVGYTFGSGTRLTVV.

J is TRBJ1-6 and V is TRBV10-2, with 8 bases fitting TRBD1. J lost 7 bases, V lost 6 bases, and 2 bases had no gene match. Germline values: CDR1 WSHSY, CDR2 SAAADI. The length of the CDR3 is 13 residues. CDR3 protein: CASRDRVNSPLHF. The CDR3 bases are TGCGCCAGCAGGGACAGGGTGAATTCACCCCTCCACTTT.

V gene TRBV7-9 combines with J gene TRBJ1-1; tentative D call: TRBD1 (5 bases). CDR1 is SEHNR and CDR2 is FQNEAQ in the germline V gene (reference sequence). There are 15 residues in the CDR3. The V end was cut by 5 bases, the J end by 4 bases, with 17 bases between. The CDR3 sequence: CASSRRMGGTTEAFF. CDR3 in DNA: TGTGCCAGCAGCCGTAGAATGGGGGGGACCACTGAAGCTTTCTTT. Filled out from reference TRBV7-9 and TRBJ1-1, the complete variable domain reads DTGVSQNPRHKITKRGQNVTFRCDPISEHNRLYWYRQTLGQGPEFLTYFQNEAQLEKSRLLSDRFSAERPKGSFSTLEIQRTEQGDSAMYLCASSRRMGGTTEAFFGQGTRLTVV.

This clone was counted a few times. In nucleotides, the CDR3 is TGTGCCAGCAGCCCCTCGGGCCTAGCGGGAGAGGAGCAGTACTTC. Translation: CASSPSGLAGEEQYF. The rearrangement uses TRBV5-5 and TRBJ2-7; 10 bases match TRBD2. Trimming at V came to 4 bases and at J to 7 bases, leaving 11 bases not matched to a gene. CDR3 length: 15 amino acids. Looked up from germline, CDR1 is SGHKS and CDR2 is YYEKEE (reference sequence).

This sequence joins TRBV7-9 and TRBJ2-7, with no clear D. V was clipped by 4 bases and J by 4 bases, with 14 bases between them. This CDR3 is built from 14 residues. Germline lookup yields CDR1 SEHNR and CDR2 FQNEAQ (reference sequence). The CDR3 sequence is CASSSSLTPYEQYF. The CDR3, as DNA: TGTGCCAGCAGCTCATCTCTTACCCCTTACGAGCAGTACTTC.

This clone was recorded only once. The chain links TRBV19 to TRBJ2-1; 9 bases line up with TRBD1. Trimming cost V 0 bases and J 12 bases; bases outside gene matches: 6. Per the germline V gene, CDR1 is LNHDA and CDR2 is SQIVND (reference sequence). The CDR3 totals 14 residues. The CDR3 sequence: CASSIDTGGGRQFF. The CDR3 bases are TGTGCCAGTAGTATAGATACAGGGGGCGGACGGCAGTTCTTC. Full variable domain (missing parts from reference TRBV19 and TRBJ2-1): DGGITQSPKYLFRKEGQNVTLSCEQNLNHDAMYWYRQDPGQGLRLIYYSQIVNDFQKGDIAEGYSVSREKKESFPLTVTSAQKNPTAFYLCASSIDTGGGRQFFGPGTRLTVL.

The chain has TRBV2 and TRBJ1-6; D is unclear. The length of the CDR3 is 13 residues. V shed 6 bases and J shed 8 bases, with 11 bases lying between them. Germline V gives CDR1 SNHLY, CDR2 FYNNEI. CDR3 in amino acids: CASRTDGDSPLHF. CDR3 DNA: TGTGCCAGCAGGACCGACGGGGATTCACCCCTCCACTTT.

J is TRBJ2-1 and V is TRBV11-3; 10 bases line up with TRBD1. V lost 5 bases, J lost 8 bases, and 15 bases stayed unmatched. This CDR3 region has 17 residues. Germline V gene lookup returns CDR1 SGHNT and CDR2 YENEEA. The CDR3 sequence is CASSPKHWDRGSDEQFF. The DNA for the CDR3 is TGTGCCAGCAGCCCTAAACACTGGGACAGGGGTAGTGATGAGCAGTTCTTC.

CDR3 sequence: CASSLAPALAGFNNEQFF. CDR3 bases: TGCGCCAGCAGCCTGGCCCCCGCCCTAGCGGGATTTAACAATGAGCAGTTCTTC. J is TRBJ2-1 and V is TRBV4-1, with TRBD2 matching over 9 bases. V lost 4 bases, J lost 5 bases, and 15 bases stayed unmatched. The CDR3 loop spans 18 amino acids. Germline CDR1 MGHRA, CDR2 YSYEKL.

The chain links TRBV24-1 to TRBJ2-1; no clear D gene. Germline V gene sequence: CDR1 KGHDR, CDR2 SFDVKD. The CDR3 sequence is 14 residues long. The germline V and J ends were trimmed by 4 bases and 5 bases, with 11 bases remaining between them. Here the CDR3 reads CATSDPGGNNEQFF. CDR3 nucleotide sequence: TGTGCCACCAGTGACCCCGGTGGGAACAATGAGCAGTTCTTC.

In its sample, this clone was seen once. J is TRBJ2-5 and V is TRBV7-9, with a possible D match to TRBD2 (6 bases). The germline gives CDR1 SEHNR, CDR2 FQNEAQ (reference sequence). Trimming stripped 5 bases from V and 1 base from J, with 23 bases between. This CDR3 comprises 18 residues. This chain's CDR3 is CASSQLGRGRYSQETQYF. Here the CDR3 DNA reads TGTGCCAGCAGCCAACTCGGGCGGGGACGTTATTCCCAAGAGACCCAGTACTTC.

The rearrangement joins TRBV12-5 to TRBJ1-5, with D unclear. V lost 3 bases and J 5 bases, leaving 5 bases between the germline ends. The CDR3 is made up of 12 amino acids. Germline V gives CDR1 LGHNT, CDR2 FRNRAP. The CDR3 is CASGFGDQPQHF. In DNA form, the CDR3 reads TGTGCTAGTGGTTTTGGGGATCAGCCCCAGCATTTT.

V is TRBV18 and J is TRBJ1-1; TRBD1 might be the D (6 bases). Per germline, CDR1 KGHSH and CDR2 LQKENI. The germline V and J ends were trimmed by 0 bases and 6 bases, with 17 bases remaining between them. There are 16 residues in the CDR3. CDR3 DNA: TGTGCCAGCTCACCACCGCTGGCAGGGAGGGGGGCTGAAGCTTTCTTT. This sequence encodes CASSPPLAGRGAEAFF.

V gene TRBV19 combines with J gene TRBJ1-2; a possible D gene is TRBD1 (6 bases). Germline CDR1 and CDR2: LNHDA and SQIVND (reference sequence). The V gene lost 6 bases and the J gene lost 4 bases, with 9 bases spanning the gap. The CDR3 contains 12 residues. In DNA, the CDR3 is TGTGCCAGTAGACAGGGCCCCTATGGCTACACCTTC. Residues: CASRQGPYGYTF.

The genes are TRBV4-3 and TRBJ2-7, with D possibly TRBD1 on 5 matching bases. CDR1 LGHNA and CDR2 YSLEER come from the germline V gene. The germline V and J ends were trimmed by 3 bases and 0 bases, with 18 bases remaining between them. CDR3 length equals 17 residues. The CDR3 region is CASSHAWGPQSSYEQYF. The CDR3, as DNA: TGCGCCAGCAGCCACGCCTGGGGCCCCCAGAGCTCCTACGAGCAGTACTTC.

The chain carries TRBV7-8 and TRBJ2-7; 14 positions agree with TRBD2. The CDR3 covers 17 residues. V shed 5 bases and J 0 bases; nucleotides not matched to a gene: 6. CDR1 and CDR2 (germline): SGHVS, FQNEAQ. Here the CDR3 DNA reads TGTGCCAGCAGCCCTGGACTAGCGGGGGGTCCCTCCTACGAGCAGTACTTC. This gives the protein CASSPGLAGGPSYEQYF. The whole variable domain, filled in from reference TRBV7-8 and TRBJ2-7, reads GAGVSQSPRYKVAKRGQDVALRCDPISGHVSLFWYQQALGQGPEFLTYFQNEAQLDKSGLPSDRFFAERPEGSVSTLKIQRTQQEDSAVYLCASSPGLAGGPSYEQYFGPGTRLTVT.

The J gene is TRBJ2-3, the V gene TRBV9; 11 nucleotides agree with TRBD2. This CDR3 contains 19 residues. Germline V gene lookup returns CDR1 SGDLS and CDR2 YYNGEE. V lost 3 bases to trimming and J lost 1 base; unmatched junction nucleotides: 13. The DNA for the CDR3 is TGTGCCAGCAGCGCGGAGGGGCTAGCGGGAGGTAGTGGCACAGATACGCAGTATTTT. This sequence encodes CASSAEGLAGGSGTDTQYF.

The chain recombines TRBV5-1 with TRBJ1-1; D remains unclear. Germline V gene lookup returns CDR1 SGHRS and CDR2 YFSETQ. CDR3 length: 14 amino acids. V was trimmed by 6 bases and J by 1 base, leaving 13 bases between them. The CDR3 protein is CASKLGIQNTEAFF. For the CDR3, the DNA is TGCGCCAGCAAACTCGGGATCCAGAACACTGAAGCTTTCTTT. The full variable domain, rest sourced from reference TRBV5-1 and TRBJ1-1, is KAGVTQTPRYLIKTRGQQVTLSCSPISGHRSVSWYQQTPGQGLQFLFEYFSETQRNKGNFPGRFSGRQFSNSRSEMNVSTLELGDSALYLCASKLGIQNTEAFFGQGTRLTVV.

The CDR3 sequence: CASSSLGYEQYF. CDR3 nucleotides: TGTGCCAGCAGCTCCCTGGGATACGAGCAGTACTTC. J is TRBJ2-7 and V is TRBV11-3; D ambiguous. Germline values: CDR1 SGHNT, CDR2 YENEEA. V dropped 4 bases and J dropped 4 bases, with 8 bases sitting between them. The CDR3 is 12 residues long.

V and J are TRBV9 and TRBJ2-5; D is unresolved. This CDR3 is built from 14 residues. V dropped 0 bases and J dropped 1 base, with 7 bases sitting between them. Germline V gene lookup returns CDR1 SGDLS and CDR2 YYNGEE. CDR3 residues: CASSVAGGQETQYF. The CDR3 DNA follows: TGTGCCAGCAGCGTAGCTGGCGGCCAAGAGACCCAGTACTTC. The full variable domain, with the rest looked up from reference TRBV9 and TRBJ2-5, is DSGVTQTPKHLITATGQRVTLRCSPRSGDLSVYWYQQSLDQGLQFLIQYYNGEERAKGNILERFSAQQFPDLHSELNLSSLELGDSALYFCASSVAGGQETQYFGPGTRLLVL.

The J gene is TRBJ1-1, the V gene TRBV6-2 or TRBV6-3, with 9 positions matching TRBD1. Germline V gene lookup returns CDR1 MNHEY and CDR2 SVGEGT. V lost 6 bases and J lost 1; bases outside the gene matches: 9. The CDR3 runs to 16 residues. Written as DNA, the CDR3 is TGTGCCAGCAGCTTCGCCGGGACAGGGACGAACACTGAAGCTTTCTTT. Protein: CASSFAGTGTNTEAFF.

The J gene is TRBJ1-1, the V gene TRBV3-1 (or the pseudogene TRBV3-2), with 7 positions matching TRBD1. V shed 4 bases and J 5 bases; nucleotides not matched to a gene: 7. This CDR3 comprises 14 residues. Germline V CDR1 and CDR2: LGHDT, YNNKEL (reference sequence). CDR3 DNA sequence: TGTGCCAGCAGCCGCTCGGGACAGAGAACTGAAGCTTTCTTT. It encodes CASSRSGQRTEAFF.

The chain recombines TRBV24-1 with TRBJ2-5, with 8 bases identical to TRBD2. The germline gives CDR1 KGHDR, CDR2 SFDVKD. J lost 9 bases, V lost 4 bases, and 12 bases had no gene match. The CDR3 sequence is 15 residues long. In DNA, the CDR3 is TGTGCCACCAGTGACACCGGGACTAGTCAAGTGCCCCAGTACTTC. Protein product: CATSDTGTSQVPQYF.

The chain carries TRBV7-3 and TRBJ2-3, with D uncertain. The CDR3 covers 14 residues. V lost 0 bases to trimming and J lost 2 bases, with 6 bases between them. The germline V gene encodes CDR1 SGHTA and CDR2 FQGTGA. The CDR3 reads CASSLTGITDTQYF. The CDR3 bases are TGTGCCAGCAGCTTAACAGGGATCACAGATACGCAGTATTTT. The full variable domain, its missing parts supplied by reference TRBV7-3 and TRBJ2-3, is GAGVSQTPSNKVTEKGKYVELRCDPISGHTALYWYRQSLGQGPEFLIYFQGTGAADDSGLPNDRFFAVRPEGSVSTLKIQRTERGDSAVYLCASSLTGITDTQYFGPGTRLTVL.

V and J are TRBV3-1 (or the pseudogene TRBV3-2) and TRBJ1-2, with 9 bases lining up with TRBD1. This CDR3 spans 13 amino acids. Losses at the gene ends were 4 bases for V and 11 bases for J; bases not matched to a gene: 8. CDR1 and CDR2 from the germline V gene are LGHDT and YNNKEL (reference sequence). For the CDR3, the DNA is TGTGCCAGCAGCCTAAACCGGGACAGGGCTTACACCTTC. Encoded protein: CASSLNRDRAYTF.

The chain carries TRBV7-2 and TRBJ2-3, with 10 bases that match TRBD2. The CDR3 covers 17 residues. V dropped 4 bases and J dropped 3; count of bases not matched to a gene: 10. In germline, CDR1 is SGHTA, CDR2 FQGNSA. DNA of the CDR3: TGTGCCAGCAGCTCTAGTTTAGCGGGGGGATGGACAGATACGCAGTATTTT. Protein product: CASSSSLAGGWTDTQYF.

CDR3 amino acids: CASSLNRGALPTEAFF. In DNA form, the CDR3 reads TGTGCCAGCAGCCTGAACAGGGGTGCACTCCCCACTGAAGCTTTCTTT. This chain links TRBV6-2 or TRBV6-3 with TRBJ1-1, with 7 bases aligning to TRBD1. CDR1 MNHEY and CDR2 SVGEGT come from the germline V gene. Trimming cost V 6 bases and J 4 bases; bases outside gene matches: 14. This CDR3 spans 16 amino acids.